The source of this T cell receptor beta chain is a study of T-cell reconstitution after alpha-beta-depleted transplantation in children. Preparing the TCRbeta library involved the use of unique molecular identifiers. MiXCR, applied by TCRdb to the PCR reads, yields one record per CDR3 protein. The table lists a few hundred thousand distinct CDR3 sequences, 15% to 20% of them singletons. Germline V CDR1 and CDR2: DFQATT, SNEGSKA (reference sequence). The CDR3 covers 16 residues. V lost 7 bases and J 3 bases, leaving 24 bases between the germline ends. The sequence came from a human donor who donated a stem cell graft to a child with acute lymphoblastic leukemia. Material: PBMCs from the stem cell graft donor, obtained from the stem cell graft. This chain connects TRBV20-1 to TRBJ1-2; D is perhaps TRBD1 (6 bases). The CDR3 here is CSVWGPDPLLDYGYTF. The CDR3 DNA is TGCAGTGTATGGGGGCCTGACCCTCTGCTGGACTATGGCTACACCTTC.